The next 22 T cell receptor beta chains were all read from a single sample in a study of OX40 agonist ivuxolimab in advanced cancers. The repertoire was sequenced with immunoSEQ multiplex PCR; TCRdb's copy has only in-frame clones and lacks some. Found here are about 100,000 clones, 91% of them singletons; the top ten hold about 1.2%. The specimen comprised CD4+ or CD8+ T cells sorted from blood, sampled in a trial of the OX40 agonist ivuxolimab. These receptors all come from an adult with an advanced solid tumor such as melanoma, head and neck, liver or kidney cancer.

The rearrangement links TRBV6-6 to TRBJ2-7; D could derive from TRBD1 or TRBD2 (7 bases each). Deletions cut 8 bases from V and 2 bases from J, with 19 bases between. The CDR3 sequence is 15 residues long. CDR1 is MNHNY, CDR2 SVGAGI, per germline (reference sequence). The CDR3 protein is CASLRGGSPPYEQYF. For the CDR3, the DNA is TGTGCCAGCCTCAGGGGGGGATCCCCCCCCTACGAGCAGTACTTC.

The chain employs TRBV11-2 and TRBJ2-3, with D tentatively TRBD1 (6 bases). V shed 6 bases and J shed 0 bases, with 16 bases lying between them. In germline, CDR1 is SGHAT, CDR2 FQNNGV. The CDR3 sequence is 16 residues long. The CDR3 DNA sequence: TGTGCCAGCAGTCCCTCCCAGGGGCGTAGCACAGATACGCAGTATTTT. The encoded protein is CASSPSQGRSTDTQYF.

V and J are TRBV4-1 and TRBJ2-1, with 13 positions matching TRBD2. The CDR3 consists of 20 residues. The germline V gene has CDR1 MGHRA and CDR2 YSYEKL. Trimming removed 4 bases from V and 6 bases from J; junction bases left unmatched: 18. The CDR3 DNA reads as TGCGCCAGCAGCCGTAAGCTTGGCCCGCGACTAGCGGGAGGAAGCAATGAGCAGTTCTTC. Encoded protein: CASSRKLGPRLAGGSNEQFF.

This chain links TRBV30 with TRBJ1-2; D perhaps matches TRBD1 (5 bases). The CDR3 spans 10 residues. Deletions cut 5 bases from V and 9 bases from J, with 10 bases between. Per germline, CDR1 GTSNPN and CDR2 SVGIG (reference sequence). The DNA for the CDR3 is TGTGCCTGGGCACAGGCGCGCTACACCTTC. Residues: CAWAQARYTF.

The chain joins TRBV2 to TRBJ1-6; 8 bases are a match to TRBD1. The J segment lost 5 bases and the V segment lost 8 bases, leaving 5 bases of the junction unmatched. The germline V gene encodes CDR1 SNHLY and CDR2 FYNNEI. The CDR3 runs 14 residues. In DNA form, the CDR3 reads TGTGCCAGCTGGACAGGGTCGGATAATTCACCCCTCCACTTT. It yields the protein CASWTGSDNSPLHF.

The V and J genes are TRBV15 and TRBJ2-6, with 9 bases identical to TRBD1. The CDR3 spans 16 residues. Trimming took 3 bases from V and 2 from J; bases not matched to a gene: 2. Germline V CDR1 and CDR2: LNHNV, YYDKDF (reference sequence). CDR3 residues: CATSRGTGPGANVLTF. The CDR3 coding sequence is TGTGCCACCAGCAGGGGGACAGGGCCTGGGGCCAACGTCCTGACTTTC. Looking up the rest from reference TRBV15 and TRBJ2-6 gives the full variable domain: DAMVIQNPRYQVTQFGKPVTLSCSQTLNHNVMYWYQQKSSQAPKLLFHYYDKDFNNEADTPDNFQSRRPNTSFCFLDIRSPGLGDTAMYLCATSRGTGPGANVLTFGAGSRLTVL.

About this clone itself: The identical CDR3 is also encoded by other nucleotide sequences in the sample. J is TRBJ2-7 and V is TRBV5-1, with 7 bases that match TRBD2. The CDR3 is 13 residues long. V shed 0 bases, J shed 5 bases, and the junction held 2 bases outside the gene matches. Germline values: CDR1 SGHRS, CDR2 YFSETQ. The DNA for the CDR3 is TGCGCCAGCAGCTTGGCGGGGGGAGACGAGCAGTACTTC. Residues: CASSLAGGDEQYF.

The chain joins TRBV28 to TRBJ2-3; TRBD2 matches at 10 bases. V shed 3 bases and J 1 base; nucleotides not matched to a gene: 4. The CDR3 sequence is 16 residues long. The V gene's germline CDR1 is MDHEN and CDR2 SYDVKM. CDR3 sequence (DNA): TGTGCCAGCAGTTTGGGGACTAGCGTTCGCACAGATACGCAGTATTTT. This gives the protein CASSLGTSVRTDTQYF.

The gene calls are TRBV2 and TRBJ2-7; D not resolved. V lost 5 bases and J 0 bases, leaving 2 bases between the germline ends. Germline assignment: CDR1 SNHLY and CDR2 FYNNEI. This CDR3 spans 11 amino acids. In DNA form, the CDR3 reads TGTGCCAGCAGTTTCTCCTACGAGCAGTACTTC. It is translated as CASSFSYEQYF.

The CDR3 coding sequence is TGTGCCAGCAGCCCCGCGTTTCTTGGGTATGGCTACACCTTC. Translating it yields CASSPAFLGYGYTF. J is TRBJ1-2 and V is TRBV11-2, with unresolved D. Trimming removed 5 bases at V and 5 bases at J, with 15 bases between. The CDR3 is 14 residues long. From germline, CDR1 is SGHAT and CDR2 FQNNGV.

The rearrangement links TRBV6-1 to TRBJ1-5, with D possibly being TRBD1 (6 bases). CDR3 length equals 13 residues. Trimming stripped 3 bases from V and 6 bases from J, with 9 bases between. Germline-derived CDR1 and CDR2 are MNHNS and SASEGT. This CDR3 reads CASSEQGPQPQHF. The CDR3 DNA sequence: TGTGCCAGCAGTGAGCAGGGGCCTCAGCCCCAGCATTTT.

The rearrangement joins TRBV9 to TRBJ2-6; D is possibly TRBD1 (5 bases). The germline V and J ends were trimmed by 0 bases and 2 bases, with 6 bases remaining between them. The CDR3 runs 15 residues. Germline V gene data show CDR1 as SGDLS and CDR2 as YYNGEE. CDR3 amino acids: CASSVGGAGANVLTF. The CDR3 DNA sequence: TGTGCCAGCAGCGTAGGGGGCGCTGGGGCCAACGTCCTGACTTTC.

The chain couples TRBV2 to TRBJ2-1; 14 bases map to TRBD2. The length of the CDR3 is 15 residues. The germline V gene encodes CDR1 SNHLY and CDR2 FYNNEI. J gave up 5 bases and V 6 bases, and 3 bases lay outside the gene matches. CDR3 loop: CASRRLAGGNNEQFF. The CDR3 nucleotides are TGTGCCAGCAGAAGACTAGCGGGAGGGAACAATGAGCAGTTCTTC.

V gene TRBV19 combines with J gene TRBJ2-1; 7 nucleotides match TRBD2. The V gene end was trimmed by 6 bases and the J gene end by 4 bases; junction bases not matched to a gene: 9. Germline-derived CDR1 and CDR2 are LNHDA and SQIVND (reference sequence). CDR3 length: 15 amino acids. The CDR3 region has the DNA TGTGCCAGTAGGGAGGGGCAGGGAGGGTACAATGAGCAGTTCTTC. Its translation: CASREGQGGYNEQFF.

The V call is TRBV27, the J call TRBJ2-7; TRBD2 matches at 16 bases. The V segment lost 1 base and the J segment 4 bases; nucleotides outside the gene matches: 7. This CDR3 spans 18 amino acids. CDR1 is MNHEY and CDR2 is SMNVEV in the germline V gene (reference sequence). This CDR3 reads CASSLYRGLAGGPYEQYF. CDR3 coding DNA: TGTGCCAGCAGTTTATACCGGGGACTAGCGGGAGGGCCTTACGAGCAGTACTTC.

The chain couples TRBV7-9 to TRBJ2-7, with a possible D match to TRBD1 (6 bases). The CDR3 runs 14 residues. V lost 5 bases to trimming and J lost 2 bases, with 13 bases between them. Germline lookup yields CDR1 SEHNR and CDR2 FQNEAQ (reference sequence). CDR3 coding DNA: TGTGCCAGCAGCCCGAGACAGGCAACCTACGAGCAGTACTTC. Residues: CASSPRQATYEQYF.

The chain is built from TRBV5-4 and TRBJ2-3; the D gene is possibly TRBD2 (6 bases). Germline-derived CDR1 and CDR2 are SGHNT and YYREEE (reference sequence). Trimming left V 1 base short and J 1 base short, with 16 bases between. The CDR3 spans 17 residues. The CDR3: CASSLWESGARTDTQYF. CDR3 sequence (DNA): TGTGCCAGCAGCTTGTGGGAATCGGGAGCCCGCACAGATACGCAGTATTTT.

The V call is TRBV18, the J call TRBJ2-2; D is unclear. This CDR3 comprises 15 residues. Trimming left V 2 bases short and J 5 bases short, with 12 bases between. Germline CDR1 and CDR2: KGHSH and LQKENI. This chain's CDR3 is CASSPAPVLTGELFF. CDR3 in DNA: TGTGCCAGCTCACCAGCACCTGTCCTGACCGGGGAGCTGTTTTTT.

The DNA of the CDR3 is TGTGCCTGGAGTTCGAACTCTGGAAACACCATATATTTT. This codes for CAWSSNSGNTIYF. The chain joins TRBV30 to TRBJ1-3; no definite D call. The CDR3 consists of 13 residues. From germline, CDR1 is GTSNPN and CDR2 SVGIG (reference sequence). V lost 2 bases to trimming and J lost 0 bases, with 5 bases between them. The full variable domain, completed using reference TRBV30 and TRBJ1-3, is SQTIHQWPATLVQPVGSPLSLECTVEGTSNPNLYWYRQAAGRGLQLLFYSVGIGQISSEVPQNLSASRPQDRQFILSSKKLLLSDSGFYLCAWSSNSGNTIYFGEGSWLTVV.

The DNA of the CDR3 is TGTGCCATCAGTGGTGGGGGGGGCACTGAAGCTTTCTTT. This sequence encodes CAISGGGGTEAFF. This chain connects TRBV10-3 to TRBJ1-1; perhaps TRBD1 as D (5 bases). This CDR3 comprises 13 residues. V lost 4 bases to trimming and J lost 4 bases, with 10 bases between them. Germline V gives CDR1 ENHRY, CDR2 SYGVKD.

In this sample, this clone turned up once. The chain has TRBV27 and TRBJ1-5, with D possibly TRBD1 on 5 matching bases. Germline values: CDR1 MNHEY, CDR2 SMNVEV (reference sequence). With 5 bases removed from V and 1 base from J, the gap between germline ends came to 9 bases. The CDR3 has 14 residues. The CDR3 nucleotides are TGTGCCAGCAGTCCCTACAGGAGCAATCAGCCCCAGCATTTT. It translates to CASSPYRSNQPQHF.

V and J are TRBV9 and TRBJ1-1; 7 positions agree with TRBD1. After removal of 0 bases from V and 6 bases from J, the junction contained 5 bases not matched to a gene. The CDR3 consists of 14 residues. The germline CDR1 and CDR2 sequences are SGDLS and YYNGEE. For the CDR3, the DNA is TGTGCCAGCAGCGTAGAGACAGGGCTATCTGAAGCTTTCTTT. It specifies CASSVETGLSEAFF. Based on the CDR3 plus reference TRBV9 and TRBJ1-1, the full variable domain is DSGVTQTPKHLITATGQRVTLRCSPRSGDLSVYWYQQSLDQGLQFLIQYYNGEERAKGNILERFSAQQFPDLHSELNLSSLELGDSALYFCASSVETGLSEAFFGQGTRLTVV.